What follows are 26 T cell receptor beta chains derived from one specimen sequenced in a study of control samples from healthy donors and cancer patients. Sequencing was performed with immunoSEQ multiplex PCR; in TCRdb, only in-frame clones are kept and a portion is missing. The sample comprises about 140,000 clones, more than 85% of which are singletons, and around 8.2% rests with the top ten. The material sequenced was blood. The receptors derive from a woman in her 30s in good health.

V and J are TRBV19 and TRBJ1-2; D not certain. This CDR3 spans 12 amino acids. CDR1 is LNHDA and CDR2 is SQIVND in the germline V gene (reference sequence). Trimming left V 0 bases short and J 5 bases short, with 4 bases between. The chain's CDR3 is CASSIERYGYTF. The CDR3 DNA reads as TGTGCCAGTAGTATAGAGAGGTATGGCTACACCTTC.

The V gene is TRBV28, the J gene TRBJ1-5; possibly TRBD1 for D (6 bases). This CDR3 is 14 amino acids long. The V end lost 4 bases, the J end lost 7 bases, and 14 bases lay between the germline ends. Germline values: CDR1 MDHEN, CDR2 SYDVKM. CDR3 coding DNA: TGTGCCAGCAGTTCCGCCAGTGACAGGCAGCCCCAGCATTTT. Amino acid sequence: CASSSASDRQPQHF.

The V call is TRBV19, the J call TRBJ2-7, with D possibly being TRBD1 or TRBD2 (5 bases each). The CDR3 runs to 16 residues. Trimming cost V 4 bases and J 0 bases, with 16 bases left between them. Per the germline V gene, CDR1 is LNHDA and CDR2 is SQIVND (reference sequence). CDR3 loop: CASSTSHGTFSYEQYF. DNA of the CDR3: TGTGCCAGTAGTACCTCCCATGGGACGTTCTCCTACGAGCAGTACTTC.

This clone was seen once. The chain uses TRBV6-6 and TRBJ1-4; 9 bases match TRBD1. Germline V gene sequence: CDR1 MNHNY, CDR2 SVGAGI (reference sequence). V lost 2 bases to trimming and J lost 10 bases; unmatched junction nucleotides: 11. The CDR3 has 16 residues. The CDR3 spells CASSYPGTGSGGKLFF. The CDR3 coding sequence is TGTGCCAGCAGTTACCCCGGGACAGGGAGTGGAGGAAAACTGTTTTTT.

V usage is TRBV14 and J usage is TRBJ2-1; weak D call: TRBD1 (6 bases). The CDR3 length is 16 residues. Trimming left V 3 bases short and J 4 bases short, with 16 bases between. Germline V gene lookup returns CDR1 SGHDN and CDR2 FVKESK. CDR3: CASSQRTGTNYNEQFF. CDR3 DNA sequence: TGTGCCAGCAGCCAGAGGACCGGGACAAATTACAATGAGCAGTTCTTC.

The V call is TRBV19, the J call TRBJ1-2, with TRBD1 identical over 7 bases. The CDR3 has 14 amino acids. The V segment lost 7 bases and the J segment 0 bases; nucleotides outside the gene matches: 5. Germline CDR1 is LNHDA and CDR2 is SQIVND (reference sequence). DNA for the CDR3: TGTGCCAGTACGACAGGGCGGGCTAACTATGGCTACACCTTC. This gives the protein CASTTGRANYGYTF.

This clone was counted only a few times. The chain links TRBV4-1 to TRBJ2-1; TRBD2 agrees at 13 bases. Germline-derived CDR1 and CDR2 are MGHRA and YSYEKL. With 5 bases clipped from V and 9 bases from J, the junction kept 10 bases outside the gene matches. This CDR3 contains 16 residues. The CDR3 nucleotides are TGCGCCAGCAGCGCTCGTACTAGCGGGAGGGCCTTTGAGCAGTTCTTC. It encodes CASSARTSGRAFEQFF.

The chain couples TRBV4-2 to TRBJ1-5; D remains unclear. Trimming took off 0 bases at V and 6 bases at J, with 9 bases between the two ends. The CDR3 contains 14 residues. The germline V gene encodes CDR1 LGHNA and CDR2 YNFKEQ. The CDR3 nucleotides are TGTGCCAGCAGCCAAGATAGCAGTTCTCAGCCCCAGCATTTT. This translates into CASSQDSSSQPQHF.

In its sample, this clone was seen a few times. V is TRBV28 and J is TRBJ1-5; D unresolved. CDR3 length: 15 amino acids. The ends were cut back, 6 bases at V and 0 bases at J, with 12 bases in the middle. Per germline, CDR1 MDHEN and CDR2 SYDVKM. CDR3 bases: TGTGCCAGCAGCCAGGACTCTTATAGCAATCAGCCCCAGCATTTT. The encoded protein is CASSQDSYSNQPQHF.

CDR3 amino acids: CASSMGLVNEQFF. CDR3 bases: TGTGCCAGTAGTATGGGACTAGTTAATGAGCAGTTCTTC. The rearrangement links TRBV19 to TRBJ2-1; 8 bases are a match to TRBD2. In germline, CDR1 is LNHDA, CDR2 SQIVND (reference sequence). This CDR3 has 13 amino acids. The J segment lost 7 bases and the V segment lost 3 bases, leaving 2 bases of the junction unmatched.

This clone was recorded once. The V and J genes are TRBV19 and TRBJ2-3, with TRBD1 matching over 7 bases. CDR3 length: 15 residues. Germline loops: CDR1 LNHDA, CDR2 SQIVND (reference sequence). V shed 3 bases and J 4 bases; nucleotides not matched to a gene: 7. The CDR3 is CASSMNRGPADTQYF. DNA of the CDR3: TGTGCCAGTAGTATGAACAGGGGTCCCGCAGATACGCAGTATTTT.

A note on this clone: An end of the junction does not agree with germline; a read error may underlie this. This chain joins TRBV18 and TRBJ1-3; D is unclear. CDR1 and CDR2 (germline): KGHSH, LQKENI. This CDR3 region has 14 residues. CDR3 DNA sequence: TGTGCCAGCTCACCACCGCTTAGTGGAAGCACCATATATTTT. This translates into CASSPPLSGSTIYF. The entire variable domain, with the rest obtained from reference TRBV18 and TRBJ1-3, is as follows: NAGVMQNPRHLVRRRGQEARLRCSPMKGHSHVYWYRQLPEEGLKFMVYLQKENIIDESGMPKERFSAEFPKEGPSILRIQQVVRGDSAAYFCASSPPLSGSTIYFGEGSWLTVV.

The chain employs TRBV5-1 and TRBJ2-1, with TRBD2 identical over 10 bases. J lost 4 bases, V lost 4 bases, and 8 bases had no gene match. This CDR3 region has 16 residues. CDR1 is SGHRS and CDR2 is YFSETQ in the germline V gene. The chain's CDR3 is CASSTAVAGGYNEQFF. The CDR3 DNA sequence: TGCGCCAGCAGCACGGCGGTAGCGGGAGGATACAATGAGCAGTTCTTC.

The chain carries TRBV8-1 and TRBJ2-6. TRBV8-1 is a pseudogene locus. CDR3 length: 17 amino acids. The CDR3 nucleotides read TGTGGCAGTACATTAGATGATAGCCACAAAGTCGGGCACGTCCTGACTTTC. Its protein product is CGSTLDDSHKVGHVLTF.

The J gene is TRBJ2-2, the V gene TRBV19; the D gene is possibly TRBD1 (5 bases). Trimming pared 11 bases from V and 3 bases from J, leaving 13 bases between. CDR1 LNHDA and CDR2 SQIVND come from the germline V gene (reference sequence). The CDR3 totals 13 residues. The CDR3 is CAVLRVDTGELFF. The CDR3 coding sequence is TGTGCCGTTCTCAGGGTCGACACCGGGGAGCTGTTTTTT.

The chain carries TRBV10-2 and TRBJ1-1, with D possibly TRBD1 on 6 matching bases. V gave up 0 bases and J gave up 1 base, with 12 bases separating them. CDR1 is WSHSY and CDR2 is SAAADI in the germline V gene. The CDR3 covers 16 residues. The CDR3 loop is CASSESRGTRNTEAFF. The CDR3 DNA is TGCGCCAGCAGTGAGTCTCGCGGGACAAGGAACACTGAAGCTTTCTTT.

The chain links TRBV6-5 to TRBJ1-1; perhaps TRBD1 as D (5 bases). The CDR3 runs to 13 residues. In germline, CDR1 is MNHEY, CDR2 SVGAGI. V was clipped by 4 bases and J by 8 bases, with 14 bases between them. The CDR3 DNA reads as TGTGCCAGCAGTTCACCGGGGCCCCCGGAAGCTTTCTTT. Protein: CASSSPGPPEAFF.

This chain joins TRBV5-1 and TRBJ2-5; 8 bases fit TRBD2. CDR1 is SGHRS, CDR2 YFSETQ, per germline. The CDR3 is 16 amino acids. J lost 1 base, V lost 4 bases, and 9 bases had no gene match. CDR3 loop: CASSPFGTRGQETQYF. CDR3 sequence (DNA): TGCGCCAGCAGCCCATTTGGGACTAGGGGCCAAGAGACCCAGTACTTC.

The chain combines TRBV6-1 with TRBJ2-2; D is unresolved. In germline, CDR1 is MNHNS, CDR2 SASEGT. V was shortened by 1 base and J by 4 bases, with 13 bases between the two germline ends. The CDR3 runs to 16 residues. The CDR3 DNA follows: TGTGCCAGCAGTGAAGTCCCCCTAGGAAGCACCGGGGAGCTGTTTTTT. Protein sequence: CASSEVPLGSTGELFF.

The V call is TRBV5-3, the J call TRBJ1-2; tentative D call: TRBD1 (5 bases). TRBV5-3 is identified as an open reading frame with a role that is uncertain. There are 15 residues in the CDR3. V shed 4 bases and J shed 0 bases, with 13 bases lying between them. Here the CDR3 DNA reads TGTGCCAGAAGCCGAGGGCAGGGTTCTAACTATGGCTACACCTTC. Its translation is CARSRGQGSNYGYTF.

The V gene is TRBV19, the J gene TRBJ2-7, with D possibly being TRBD1 or TRBD2 (5 bases each). The CDR3 consists of 15 residues. The germline CDR1 and CDR2 sequences are LNHDA and SQIVND (reference sequence). The V and J ends lost 6 bases and 5 bases respectively, with 20 bases between them. In DNA form, the CDR3 reads TGTGCCAGTAGCCCTCCCGGGACCTGGGGTCACGAGCAGTACTTC. Translating it yields CASSPPGTWGHEQYF.

This clone was detected once. The chain recombines TRBV5-4 with TRBJ1-1, with TRBD1 as a possible D gene (6 bases). Germline V gene data show CDR1 as SGHNT and CDR2 as YYREEE (reference sequence). V was cut by 4 bases and J by 6 bases, with 22 bases left in between. This CDR3 is built from 16 residues. CDR3 bases: TGTGCCAGCAGCCTTGTGGGGGTTCAGGGGTTGGCTGAAGCTTTCTTT. Encoded protein: CASSLVGVQGLAEAFF.

The chain has TRBV5-6 and TRBJ2-1; D unclear. Trimming pared 0 bases from V and 5 bases from J, leaving 12 bases between. Germline V CDR1 and CDR2: SGHDT, YYEEEE. This CDR3 is built from 15 residues. The CDR3 nucleotides read TGTGCCAGCAGCTTGGGTTCGGGCTGGGACAATGAGCAGTTCTTC. Amino acids: CASSLGSGWDNEQFF.

The J gene is TRBJ1-4, the V gene TRBV29-1; possible D gene TRBD1, 5 bases. Trimming stripped 7 bases from V and 3 bases from J, with 9 bases between. Germline V gene lookup returns CDR1 SQVTM and CDR2 ANQGSEA. The CDR3 sequence is 12 residues long. Here the CDR3 DNA reads TGCAGCGGGGGCAGGGCTAATGAAAAACTGTTTTTT. Encoded protein: CSGGRANEKLFF. Full variable domain (rest looked up from reference TRBV29-1 and TRBJ1-4): SAVISQKPSRDICQRGTSLTIQCQVDSQVTMMFWYRQQPGQSLTLIATANQGSEATYESGFVIDKFPISRPNLTFSTLTVSNMSPEDSSIYLCSGGRANEKLFFGSGTQLSVL.

The chain joins TRBV19 to TRBJ2-5, with D perhaps TRBD1 (6 bases). This CDR3 has 15 amino acids. Germline assignment: CDR1 LNHDA and CDR2 SQIVND (reference sequence). Trimming shortened V by 8 bases and J by 5 bases, and 21 bases separated the two germline ends. The CDR3 bases are TGTGCCAGTTCCCAACCCAGGGGTTTATTGGAGACCCAGTACTTC. Translation gives CASSQPRGLLETQYF.

The chain is built from TRBV7-3 and TRBJ1-1; the D is unclear. This CDR3 contains 15 residues. Germline V gene sequence: CDR1 SGHTA, CDR2 FQGTGA. Trimming shortened V by 5 bases and J by 0 bases, and 13 bases separated the two germline ends. The CDR3 DNA reads as TGTGCCAGCAGCCCCCGACACGACATGAACACTGAAGCTTTCTTT. Amino acid sequence: CASSPRHDMNTEAFF.